This is a list of T cell receptor beta chains from one sample in a study of blood T cell repertoires in COVID-19. Data came from immunoSEQ multiplex PCR; TCRdb stores just in-frame clones and leaves some out. The sample consists of some 400,000 clones, approximately 89% of them appearing once. Sequences were obtained from PBMCs or T cells enriched from blood (not recorded which). The receptor source for this set is a woman in her thirties or forties who had been exposed to COVID-19. The CDR3 runs from the conserved cysteine through the conserved F or W. Each record gives: D gene, V gene, CDR3 length, J gene, clone size, CDR3 DNA, CDR3 protein. The D gene is left open where the match is weak. The size field is filled for only some rows; it gives once, few, many or a size class.

>TRBD1|TRBV29-1|12|TRBJ1-1|NA
TGCAGCGGGGAGCGACAGGGGGCCGTGGCTTTCTTT
CSGERQGAVAFF
>NA|TRBV11-3|15|TRBJ1-1|NA
TGTGCCAGCAGCCCCCCAACAGCCCAGAACACTGAAGCTTTCTTT
CASSPPTAQNTEAFF
>TRBD2|TRBV3-1/TRBV3-2|16|TRBJ2-2|NA
TGTGCCAGCAGCCTGGGACTAGCCGGCCCTGCCGGGGAGCTGTTTTTT
CASSLGLAGPAGELFF
>NA|TRBV27|14|TRBJ2-7|NA
TGTGCCAGCAGTCTGGGGGGTGTCCGCAACGAGCAGTACTTC
CASSLGGVRNEQYF
>NA|TRBV24-1|16|TRBJ1-2|once
TGTGCCACCAGTGATTCTTCGGGCAGGGTTGGCTATGGCTACACCTTC
CATSDSSGRVGYGYTF
>NA|TRBV7-6|13|TRBJ1-4|NA
TGTGCCAGCAGCCTCGACAGGAATGAAAAACTGTTTTTT
CASSLDRNEKLFF
>NA|TRBV12-5|13|TRBJ2-3|NA
TGTGCTAGTGGTTTGGCCGTCCCAGATACGCAGTATTTT
CASGLAVPDTQYF
>NA|TRBV3-1/TRBV3-2|15|TRBJ2-1|NA
TGTGCCAGCAGCCAAGACGCTAGTCTCGCAAATGAGCAGTTCTTC
CASSQDASLANEQFF
>TRBD1|TRBV2|14|TRBJ1-1|NA
TGTGCCAGCAGAGCCGGGACAGGGCGCACTGAAGCTTTCTTT
CASRAGTGRTEAFF
>NA|TRBV10-3|14|TRBJ1-6|NA
TGTGCCATCAGTGAGGAGACTTTGAATTCACCCCTCCACTTT
CAISEETLNSPLHF
>TRBD2|TRBV4-1|16|TRBJ2-3|NA
TGCGCCAGCAGCCGCGGGACTAGCGGGATGACAGATACGCAGTATTTT
CASSRGTSGMTDTQYF
>TRBD1|TRBV19|13|TRBJ1-1|NA
TGTGCCACTCAAGACAGGGCGAACACTGAAGCTTTCTTT
CATQDRANTEAFF
>TRBD1|TRBV18|14|TRBJ2-5|NA
TGTGCCAGCTCCCCCGGACAGGGGTTGGAGACCCAGTACTTC
CASSPGQGLETQYF
>TRBD2|TRBV4-2|17|TRBJ2-3|NA
TGTGCCAGCAGCCAAGGTGTACTAGCGGGGGTCAAAGATACGCAGTATTTT
CASSQGVLAGVKDTQYF
>NA|TRBV9|14|TRBJ2-1|NA
TGTGCCAGCAGTATCGGGGGTGCAAGAGGTGAGCAGTTCTTC
CASSIGGARGEQFF
>TRBD1|TRBV14|15|TRBJ1-6|NA
TGTGCCAGCAGCGGCTACAGGGGGCAGAATTCACCCCTCCACTTT
CASSGYRGQNSPLHF
>NA|TRBV6-1|17|TRBJ1-4|once
TGTGCCAGCAGTGAAGGCCCTATTTGGGGGGGCAGTGAAAAACTGTTTTTT
CASSEGPIWGGSEKLFF
>TRBD1|TRBV5-1|15|TRBJ2-2|NA
TGCGCCAGCAGCTCAGGGGGCGCGGACACCGGGGAGCTGTTTTTT
CASSSGGADTGELFF